A selection of T cell receptor beta chains follows, all from one sample in a study of blood T cell repertoires in COVID-19. Data came from immunoSEQ multiplex PCR; TCRdb stores just in-frame clones and leaves some out. The sample lists about 280,000 clones; about 86% were seen once. Specimen: peripheral blood. All receptors derive from a woman in her twenties or thirties who had recovered from COVID-19. Each CDR3 is given with its conserved first and last residue. Each record gives: J gene, clone size, V gene, D gene, CDR3 protein, CDR3 DNA. D genes are given only for firm matches. Part of the rows lack a size; the others show once, few, many or a class for expanded clones.

TRBJ1-1 NA TRBV11-2 NA CASSLDRRTEAFF TGTGCCAGCAGCTTAGATCGGCGGACTGAAGCTTTCTTT
TRBJ1-1 NA TRBV24-1 TRBD1 CATSDLTGGLNTEAFF TGTGCCACCAGTGATTTGACAGGGGGCCTGAACACTGAAGCTTTCTTT
TRBJ2-7 NA TRBV9 NA CASSPRPGLPDEQYF TGTGCCAGCAGCCCTAGACCGGGACTCCCGGACGAGCAGTACTTC
TRBJ2-7 NA TRBV10-3 TRBD2 CAISETSGVYEQYF TGTGCCATCAGTGAGACTAGCGGGGTCTACGAGCAGTACTTC
TRBJ1-2 NA TRBV2 NA CASREAPPGYTF TGTGCCAGCAGGGAGGCTCCTCCAGGCTACACCTTC
TRBJ2-7 NA TRBV3-1/TRBV3-2 NA CASSSVSEQYF TGTGCCAGCAGCTCAGTTTCCGAGCAGTACTTC
TRBJ1-3 NA TRBV5-1 NA CASSLESLSGNTIYF TGCGCCAGCAGCTTGGAATCCCTCTCTGGAAACACCATATATTTT
TRBJ2-5 once TRBV5-1 TRBD1 CASSLGQGPQETQYF TGCGCCAGCAGCTTGGGACAGGGGCCTCAAGAGACCCAGTACTTC
TRBJ2-7 NA TRBV5-6 TRBD2 CASSPAGASGRYEQYF TGTGCCAGCAGCCCCGCGGGGGCTAGCGGGAGGTACGAGCAGTACTTC
TRBJ2-6 NA TRBV9 NA CASSPTDRSLPSGANVLTF TGTGCCAGCAGCCCGACGGACAGATCTCTTCCCTCTGGGGCCAACGTCCTGACTTTC
TRBJ2-1 NA TRBV30 NA CAWSVSWEDEQFF TGTGCCTGGAGTGTCTCCTGGGAGGATGAGCAGTTCTTC
TRBJ1-2 NA TRBV4-1 NA CASSQAPGYGYTF TGCGCCAGCAGCCAAGCACCGGGTTATGGCTACACCTTC
TRBJ1-6 NA TRBV3-1/TRBV3-2 TRBD1 CASSQEDSPGTGNSPLHF TGTGCCAGCAGCCAAGAAGATTCGCCCGGGACAGGGAATTCACCCCTCCACTTT
TRBJ2-5 NA TRBV5-1 NA CASSLFTNEETQYF TGCGCCAGCAGCCTATTCACGAACGAAGAGACCCAGTACTTC
TRBJ1-6 NA TRBV2 NA CASSPRQSAYNSPLHF TGTGCCAGCAGTCCCCGACAGTCAGCCTATAATTCACCCCTCCACTTT
TRBJ2-7 NA TRBV3-1/TRBV3-2 NA CASSQGTSWDYEQYF TGTGCCAGCAGCCAAGGGACTTCCTGGGACTACGAGCAGTACTTC
TRBJ2-1 NA TRBV15 NA CATSRERTPSSYNEQFF TGTGCCACCAGCAGAGAAAGGACTCCAAGCTCCTACAATGAGCAGTTCTTC
TRBJ1-4 once TRBV3-1/TRBV3-2 NA CASSQGFRASETEKLFF TGTGCCAGCAGCCAAGGTTTCAGGGCTTCAGAGACTGAAAAACTGTTTTTT
TRBJ2-1 NA TRBV30 NA CAWIPVTGGLREQFF TGTGCCTGGATCCCAGTAACGGGCGGGCTTAGGGAGCAGTTCTTC
TRBJ1-5 once TRBV7-2 TRBD1 CASSPRTGHQPQHF TGTGCCAGCAGCCCGAGGACAGGGCATCAGCCCCAGCATTTT
TRBJ2-5 NA TRBV5-4 TRBD2 CASDDSGGAQETQYF TGTGCCAGCGATGATAGCGGGGGGGCCCAAGAGACCCAGTACTTC
TRBJ2-1 NA TRBV3-1/TRBV3-2 TRBD1 CASSQDTSDRGDEQFF TGTGCCAGCAGCCAAGATACGTCGGACAGGGGCGATGAGCAGTTCTTC
TRBJ2-5 NA TRBV18 TRBD1 CASSRTGHEETQYF TGTGCCAGCTCAAGGACAGGTCACGAAGAGACCCAGTACTTC
TRBJ2-3 NA TRBV19 NA CASSILLADTQYF TGTGCCAGTAGTATTTTATTAGCAGATACGCAGTATTTT
TRBJ1-3 NA TRBV6-6 NA CASSYVVSGNTIYF TGTGCCAGCAGTTACGTAGTTTCTGGAAACACCATATATTTT
TRBJ2-3 NA TRBV6-5 TRBD1 CASRGTGEDTQYF TGTGCCAGCAGAGGGACAGGGGAAGATACGCAGTATTTT
TRBJ2-1 NA TRBV7-9 TRBD2 CASSLTLAGGEQFF TGTGCCAGCAGCTTAACTTTAGCGGGAGGAGAGCAGTTCTTC
TRBJ1-5 NA TRBV7-9 NA CASSFGGGGQPQHF TGTGCCAGCAGCTTTGGGGGGGGCGGTCAGCCCCAGCATTTT
TRBJ2-7 NA TRBV5-5 TRBD2 CASSPGTSEYF TGTGCCAGCAGCCCCGGGACTAGTGAGTACTTC
TRBJ2-7 NA TRBV19 TRBD1 CASSIGTGFYEQYF TGTGCCAGTAGTATCGGGACAGGCTTTTACGAGCAGTACTTC
TRBJ2-3 NA TRBV6-5 TRBD2 CASSTASGYTDTQYF TGTGCCAGCAGTACCGCTAGCGGCTATACAGATACGCAGTATTTT
TRBJ2-4 NA TRBV2 NA CASSESGPLSLAKNIQYF TGTGCCAGCAGTGAAAGTGGCCCCCTCTCCTTAGCCAAAAACATTCAGTACTTC
TRBJ1-1 NA TRBV13 NA CASSARTAMNTEAFF TGTGCCAGCAGCGCGAGGACAGCTATGAACACTGAAGCTTTCTTT
TRBJ2-2 NA TRBV6-6 TRBD1 CASTLGGTGGTGELFF TGTGCCAGCACCCTAGGGGGGACAGGGGGCACCGGGGAGCTGTTTTTT
TRBJ2-2 NA TRBV9 TRBD2 CASSPSGRANTGELFF TGTGCCAGCAGCCCTAGCGGGAGGGCCAACACCGGGGAGCTGTTTTTT
TRBJ1-1 NA TRBV27 TRBD1 CASSETGIPEAFF TGTGCCAGCAGCGAGACAGGGATCCCTGAAGCTTTCTTT
TRBJ2-3 once TRBV27 TRBD2 CASSWGLAGAPDTQYF TGTGCCAGCAGTTGGGGACTAGCGGGAGCCCCAGATACGCAGTATTTT
TRBJ1-6 NA TRBV28 NA CASSSGFPSSYNSPLHF TGTGCCAGCAGTTCCGGATTTCCTAGCTCCTATAATTCACCCCTCCACTTT
TRBJ1-1 NA TRBV5-6 NA CASSLVGRVAEAFF TGTGCCAGCAGCTTGGTAGGTCGGGTGGCTGAAGCTTTCTTT
TRBJ1-2 NA TRBV25-1 TRBD1 CASSGDRGREGYTF TGTGCCAGCAGCGGGGACAGGGGGCGCGAAGGCTACACCTTC
TRBJ2-7 NA TRBV3-1/TRBV3-2 NA CASSQPVPPFEQYF TGTGCCAGCAGCCAACCAGTCCCGCCATTCGAGCAGTACTTC
TRBJ2-1 NA TRBV7-3 TRBD2 CASSQLGGTSGSKSYNEQFF TGTGCCAGCAGCCAATTAGGGGGGACTAGCGGGAGTAAGTCCTACAATGAGCAGTTCTTC
TRBJ2-7 NA TRBV2 NA CASSGISYEQYF TGTGCCAGCAGCGGGATTTCCTACGAGCAGTACTTC
TRBJ2-7 NA TRBV29-1 NA CSAQNRPYEQYF TGCAGCGCCCAGAATCGCCCTTACGAGCAGTACTTC
TRBJ1-5 NA TRBV27 NA CASSYGGRNQPQHF TGTGCCAGCAGTTACGGGGGGCGCAATCAGCCCCAGCATTTT
TRBJ2-7 NA TRBV2 NA CASNGGGIDYEQYF TGTGCCAGCAACGGTGGAGGGATCGACTACGAGCAGTACTTC
TRBJ2-1 NA TRBV4-3 TRBD2 CASSPTSVTRYNEQFF TGCGCCAGCAGCCCGACTAGCGTAACAAGGTACAATGAGCAGTTCTTC
TRBJ1-2 NA TRBV19 TRBD1 CASSTGQGGFVAF TGTGCCAGTAGTACGGGACAGGGCGGTTTTGTAGCCTTC
TRBJ1-2 NA TRBV2 TRBD1 CASSEGQGTLYGYTF TGTGCCAGCAGTGAGGGACAGGGTACCCTCTATGGCTACACCTTC
TRBJ2-7 few TRBV29-1 TRBD1 CSVPGQGLYEQYF TGCAGCGTTCCGGGACAGGGACTCTACGAGCAGTACTTC
TRBJ1-5 NA TRBV2 NA CASSAEGDGNQPQHF TGTGCCAGCAGTGCTGAGGGAGACGGCAATCAGCCCCAGCATTTT
TRBJ1-3 NA TRBV5-1 TRBD1 CASSRGQENTIYF TGCGCCAGCAGTAGAGGACAGGAAAACACCATATATTTT
TRBJ2-1 NA TRBV2 NA CASSVRGGEQFF TGTGCCAGCAGTGTAAGGGGGGGTGAGCAGTTCTTC
TRBJ2-3 NA TRBV10-3 TRBD2 CAISEGAGGGDTQYF TGTGCCATCAGTGAGGGAGCGGGAGGGGGGGATACGCAGTATTTT
TRBJ2-1 NA TRBV4-3 NA CASSQDNAVLNEQFF TGCGCCAGCAGCCAAGATAACGCCGTACTCAATGAGCAGTTCTTC
TRBJ1-5 NA TRBV29-1 NA CSVVAGQDQPQHF TGCAGCGTTGTTGCAGGGCAGGATCAGCCCCAGCATTTT
TRBJ1-2 NA TRBV5-4 TRBD1 CASTISGTDLLSYGYTF TGTGCCAGCACCATCTCCGGGACAGACCTACTTAGCTATGGCTACACCTTC
TRBJ2-2 NA TRBV29-1 NA CSVEVPGTGELFF TGCAGCGTTGAGGTCCCGGGGACCGGGGAGCTGTTTTTT